The TCR beta chain under discussion was sequenced for a study of blood T cell repertoires in COVID-19. This CDR3 is 16 amino acids long. Per the germline V gene, CDR1 is KGHDR and CDR2 is SFDVKD. V shed 7 bases and J shed 0 bases, with 18 bases lying between them. Original processing methods: Estimation of nucleated cell counts relied on the amplification of reference gene primers. The table came from immunoSEQ multiplex PCR; TCRdb's copy has only in-frame clones and leaves some out. D and trimming come from the DNA, and the V and J calls and clone size come from that table. This table holds under 300,000 clones, around 82% found once.

The chain has TRBV24-1 and TRBJ2-7; tentatively, D is TRBD2 (6 bases). Sequencing was done on a sample of peripheral blood. The TCR was taken from a woman at least 80 years old with active or convalescent COVID-19. The CDR3 sequence is CATSVGSETSSYEQYF. The CDR3 coding sequence is TGTGCCACCAGCGTGGGGTCGGAGACTAGCTCCTACGAGCAGTACTTC.